The 21 T cell receptor beta chains in this list originate from one sample, sequenced in a study of shared clonotypes between healthy human individuals (TCRdb year 2020). The receptor library was made with the immunoSEQ multiplex PCR assay. Sourced from immuneACCESS, this table was stored by TCRdb with only in-frame sequences that have V and J called. A share of the clones is absent; for the studies checked, an unresolved V gene accounts for under half, and the remainder has no known explanation. In this sample the table shows more than 1.2 million clones, about 98.5% of which occur a single time. In total, the top ten clones hold around 0.33% of the sample. Sequences were obtained from naive CD4+ T cells sorted from blood. The cell subset or site tag for this specimen amounts to: CD45RA+ positively selected. Receptors originate from a man aged 25 to 45 in good health.

V usage is TRBV9 and J usage is TRBJ2-3; 15 positions agree with TRBD2. The CDR3 extends over 16 amino acids. After removal of 6 bases from V and 1 base from J, the junction contained 3 bases not matched to a gene. CDR1 is SGDLS, CDR2 YYNGEE, per germline. CDR3: CASNGLAGGGTDTQYF. DNA for the CDR3: TGTGCCAGCAACGGACTAGCGGGAGGGGGCACAGATACGCAGTATTTT.

The chain recombines TRBV6-6 with TRBJ2-1; D call uncertain. This CDR3 has 13 residues. CDR1 is MNHNY and CDR2 is SVGAGI in the germline V gene (reference sequence). V lost 1 base to trimming and J lost 3 bases, with 4 bases between them. CDR3 DNA: TGTGCCAGCAGTTACTTGTACTACAATGAGCAGTTCTTC. Protein: CASSYLYYNEQFF.

CDR3 sequence reads: CASSLLGHRTDTQYF. The CDR3 nucleotides are TGTGCCAGCAGCTTGTTGGGACACCGCACAGATACGCAGTATTTT. The chain joins TRBV7-2 to TRBJ2-3; maybe TRBD1 (6 bases). The germline V gene has CDR1 SGHTA and CDR2 FQGNSA. V was cut by 3 bases and J by 1 base, with 11 bases left in between. The CDR3 loop spans 15 amino acids.

Notes on this clone: At the DNA level, this CDR3 is encoded by other sequences in the same sample as well. The CDR3 nucleotides are TGCGCCAGCAGCCTGGACAGTTCTAGCACAGATACGCAGTATTTT. Protein sequence: CASSLDSSSTDTQYF. This chain uses TRBV5-1 with TRBJ2-3; TRBD1 might be the D (6 bases). The V end lost 4 bases, the J end lost 0 bases, and 12 bases lay between the germline ends. Looked up from germline, CDR1 is SGHRS and CDR2 is YFSETQ. The CDR3 extends over 15 amino acids.

The CDR3 reads CASSETGNGYTF. The CDR3 DNA sequence: TGTGCCAGCTCTGAGACAGGGAACGGCTACACCTTC. The rearrangement joins TRBV2 to TRBJ1-2; 7 nucleotides line up with TRBD1. J was trimmed by 8 bases and V by 8 bases; bases with no gene match: 8. The germline CDR1 and CDR2 sequences are SNHLY and FYNNEI. CDR3 length: 12 residues.

The chain employs TRBV9 and TRBJ2-3, with D tentatively TRBD2 (5 bases). CDR3 length: 14 residues. Trimming shortened V by 0 bases and J by 4 bases, and 9 bases separated the two germline ends. The germline CDR1 and CDR2 sequences are SGDLS and YYNGEE. The CDR3 DNA sequence: TGTGCCAGCAGCGTAGGCGGGCAGGCAGATACGCAGTATTTT. Encoded protein: CASSVGGQADTQYF.

V gene TRBV18 combines with J gene TRBJ2-3; TRBD2 matches at 7 bases. Germline-derived CDR1 and CDR2 are KGHSH and LQKENI. After removal of 1 base from V and 4 bases from J, the junction contained 2 bases not matched to a gene. CDR3 length equals 14 residues. The CDR3 DNA is TGTGCCAGCTCACCACGGGAGGGCGCAGATACGCAGTATTTT. Residues: CASSPREGADTQYF. Complete variable domain (other parts from reference TRBV18 and TRBJ2-3): NAGVMQNPRHLVRRRGQEARLRCSPMKGHSHVYWYRQLPEEGLKFMVYLQKENIIDESGMPKERFSAEFPKEGPSILRIQQVVRGDSAAYFCASSPREGADTQYFGPGTRLTVL.

This chain connects TRBV28 to TRBJ2-3; 11 bases are a match to TRBD2. Trimming at V came to 5 bases and at J to 5 bases, leaving 9 bases not matched to a gene. This CDR3 spans 16 amino acids. Germline CDR1 MDHEN, CDR2 SYDVKM. CDR3 residues: CASSIPLAGVVDTQYF. Written as DNA, the CDR3 is TGTGCCAGCAGTATCCCACTAGCGGGAGTAGTAGATACGCAGTATTTT.

The genes are TRBV29-1 and TRBJ2-3, with D unclear. The germline gives CDR1 SQVTM, CDR2 ANQGSEA. CDR3 size: 14 residues. Trimming took off 4 bases at V and 0 bases at J, with 11 bases between the two ends. The CDR3 DNA reads TGCAGCGTTGGACCGACGTCTAGCACAGATACGCAGTATTTT. It yields the protein CSVGPTSSTDTQYF.

The chain couples TRBV18 to TRBJ1-4, with TRBD1 matching 8 bases. J was trimmed by 10 bases and V by 6 bases; bases with no gene match: 13. Per germline, CDR1 KGHSH and CDR2 LQKENI. This CDR3 comprises 15 residues. In nucleotides, the CDR3 is TGTGCCAGCTCTCCCATTAGGGACGGGACAGGAAAACTGTTTTTT. The encoded protein is CASSPIRDGTGKLFF.

Note on this clone: The same CDR3 can be traced to other DNA sequences in this sample. This sequence joins TRBV6-5 and TRBJ2-7, with TRBD1 matching over 7 bases. The germline V gene encodes CDR1 MNHEY and CDR2 SVGAGI. The CDR3 loop spans 14 amino acids. Trimming cost V 6 bases and J 1 base; bases outside gene matches: 6. CDR3 in amino acids: CASRQTGSSYEQYF. The CDR3 coding sequence is TGTGCCAGCAGACAGACAGGGTCTTCCTACGAGCAGTACTTC.

This chain connects TRBV9 to TRBJ2-3; D possibly corresponds to TRBD1 (5 bases). V dropped 0 bases and J dropped 3 bases, with 11 bases sitting between them. CDR1 SGDLS and CDR2 YYNGEE come from the germline V gene. This CDR3 contains 15 residues. CDR3 sequence (DNA): TGTGCCAGCAGCGTAGCGTCAGGGCGGACAGATACGCAGTATTTT. It translates to CASSVASGRTDTQYF.

The chain joins TRBV5-1 to TRBJ2-1; D unclear. CDR3 length equals 16 residues. Germline-derived CDR1 and CDR2 are SGHRS and YFSETQ. With 1 base removed from V and 2 bases from J, the gap between germline ends came to 13 bases. The CDR3 loop reads CASSLQASRTYNEQFF. The CDR3 nucleotides read TGCGCCAGCAGCTTGCAGGCCTCGAGGACCTACAATGAGCAGTTCTTC.

The chain couples TRBV11-2 to TRBJ2-1, with D unclear. V gave up 0 bases and J gave up 5 bases, with 11 bases separating them. This CDR3 spans 15 amino acids. Germline lookup yields CDR1 SGHAT and CDR2 FQNNGV. CDR3 amino acids: CASSLEGSRNNEQFF. As DNA, the CDR3 is TGTGCCAGCAGCTTAGAGGGGTCCCGGAACAATGAGCAGTTCTTC.

This clone has just one count. This sequence joins TRBV7-8 and TRBJ2-6; D not resolved. This CDR3 region has 18 residues. CDR1 is SGHVS and CDR2 is FQNEAQ in the germline V gene. Trimming removed 5 bases from V and 0 bases from J, with 17 bases in between. The DNA of the CDR3 is TGTGCCAGCAGCCCGGGCACTCTTATTCTCTCTGGGGCCAACGTCCTGACTTTC. It is translated as CASSPGTLILSGANVLTF.

The CDR3 loop is CASSVGQGNQPQHF. In DNA form, the CDR3 reads TGCGCCAGCAGCGTCGGACAGGGAAATCAGCCCCAGCATTTT. This chain connects TRBV5-1 to TRBJ1-5, with TRBD1 identical over 8 bases. The germline gives CDR1 SGHRS, CDR2 YFSETQ. CDR3 size: 14 residues. V trimming: 4 bases; J trimming: 4 bases; junction bases outside the gene matches: 4.

In DNA form, the CDR3 reads TGCGCCAGCAGTGTTGCGGGGGCCGGCAATCAGCCCCAGCATTTT. Translation gives CASSVAGAGNQPQHF. The chain uses TRBV10-2 and TRBJ1-5; perhaps TRBD1 as D (6 bases). CDR3 length equals 15 residues. Germline V lookup: CDR1 WSHSY, CDR2 SAAADI. V lost 4 bases and J 2 bases, leaving 12 bases between the germline ends.

The chain has TRBV5-6 and TRBJ1-5, with D possibly TRBD1 on 5 matching bases. Germline CDR1 is SGHDT and CDR2 is YYEEEE. This CDR3 comprises 14 residues. Trimming took 3 bases from V and 3 from J, leaving 10 bases between them. The CDR3 sequence: CASSSGTHNQPQHF. In nucleotides, the CDR3 is TGTGCCAGCAGCTCCGGGACCCACAATCAGCCCCAGCATTTT.

This rearrangement joins TRBV7-9 to TRBJ2-1; TRBD2 matches 14 bases. The CDR3 length is 18 residues. The V gene's germline CDR1 is SEHNR and CDR2 FQNEAQ (reference sequence). V was clipped by 5 bases and J by 8 bases; unmatched bases: 14. The CDR3 loop reads CASSPRLAGGPIRHEQFF. CDR3 nucleotide sequence: TGTGCCAGCAGCCCCCGACTAGCGGGAGGGCCAATTAGGCATGAGCAGTTCTTC.

The chain employs TRBV27 and TRBJ2-7, with TRBD1 matching 8 bases. Germline CDR1 MNHEY, CDR2 SMNVEV (reference sequence). Germline trimming cut 5 bases from V and 1 base from J; bases unmatched to any gene: 10. The CDR3 sequence is 16 residues long. The CDR3 nucleotides are TGTGCCAGCAGTAATACCCCCCGGACAGGGTCCTACGAGCAGTACTTC. The encoded protein is CASSNTPRTGSYEQYF.

This sequence joins TRBV11-2 and TRBJ2-7; D is perhaps TRBD2 (6 bases). V shed 3 bases and J shed 3 bases, with 18 bases lying between them. CDR1 is SGHAT and CDR2 is FQNNGV in the germline V gene. CDR3 length: 16 residues. CDR3 amino acids: CASSFRRDSENYEQYF. The CDR3 bases are TGTGCCAGCAGCTTCCGGAGGGACTCGGAAAACTACGAGCAGTACTTC. Variable domain in full (rest from reference TRBV11-2 and TRBJ2-7): EAGVAQSPRYKIIEKRQSVAFWCNPISGHATLYWYQQILGQGPKLLIQFQNNGVVDDSQLPKDRFSAERLKGVDSTLKIQPAKLEDSAVYLCASSFRRDSENYEQYFGPGTRLTVT.